The rows below give T cell receptor beta chains drawn from one sample of a study of graft-versus-host responses after intestinal transplantation. Profiling relied on immunoSEQ multiplex PCR, and the TCRdb table lists in-frame clones only, not all of them. The table lists under 150,000 clones, 90% of them singletons. No antigens are known for them. The sample consisted of unstimulated CD4+ T cells sorted from spleen or lymph node cells, taken before intestinal transplant. The origin of the receptors is a human donor who received an intestinal transplant. Each CDR3 is given with its conserved first and last residue. A D gene is named only where the DNA matches it firmly. Clone sizes are given selectively: once, few, many, or a class where the clone is expanded.

v_gene,abundance,j_gene,d_gene,CDR3nt,CDR3aa
TRBV9,-,TRBJ1-1,TRBD1,TGTGCCAGCAGCGTAGCGGACAGGCGGAACACTGAAGCTTTCTTT,CASSVADRRNTEAFF
TRBV27,-,TRBJ2-1,TRBD2,TGTGCCAGCAACTCAGGGACTAGCGGGAGAATTGGGGAGTTCTTC,CASNSGTSGRIGEFF
TRBV6-7,-,TRBJ2-5,-,TGTGCCATTCAGGGGTGGCAAGAGACCCAGTACTTC,CAIQGWQETQYF
TRBV18,once,TRBJ2-7,-,TGTGCCAGCTCAATCCAGGGATCCCACGAGCAGTACTTC,CASSIQGSHEQYF
TRBV6-6,-,TRBJ2-3,-,TGTGCCAGCAGCCCCTTCCGCGGGGCCCGCACAGATACGCAGTATTTT,CASSPFRGARTDTQYF
TRBV6-5,few,TRBJ1-1,-,TGTGCCACCTCCCGGTCCGGGTCTGAAGCTTTCTTT,CATSRSGSEAFF
TRBV10-2,-,TRBJ2-1,TRBD2,TGCGCCAGCAGGAACCGACTAGCGGGGGATAATGAGCAGTTCTTC,CASRNRLAGDNEQFF
TRBV4-2,-,TRBJ2-5,TRBD2,TGTGCCAGCAGCCAAGATCCCCGCGGGAGAGAGGAGACCCAGTACTTC,CASSQDPRGREETQYF
TRBV18,-,TRBJ2-7,-,TGTGCCAGCTCACCAGCCAGGGCCCCAACCTACGAGCAGTACTTC,CASSPARAPTYEQYF
TRBV11-2,-,TRBJ2-7,-,TGTGCCAGCAGCCCTGGAGGGACGGCAGGGTTCTACGAGCAGTACTTC,CASSPGGTAGFYEQYF
TRBV27,-,TRBJ2-3,-,TGTGCCAGCAGTTTAGCGGCTGGGACAGATACGCAGTATTTT,CASSLAAGTDTQYF
TRBV18,-,TRBJ1-5,-,TGTGCCAGCTCACTACTGGACTCGGACCAGCCCCAGCATTTT,CASSLLDSDQPQHF
TRBV30,-,TRBJ2-5,-,TGTGCCTGGAGATGGGGGAGGCAAGAGACCCAGTACTTC,CAWRWGRQETQYF
TRBV30,-,TRBJ1-1,TRBD1,TGTGCCTGGGACAGGGGGACTAACACTGAAGCTTTCTTT,CAWDRGTNTEAFF
TRBV5-1,-,TRBJ2-7,-,TGCGCCAGCAGCGCCGGGACTCAACCACCTTACGAGCAGTACTTC,CASSAGTQPPYEQYF
TRBV21-1,-,TRBJ2-5,-,TGTGCCAGCAGGGGGACTAGTTTGATAGAGACCCAGTACTTC,CASRGTSLIETQYF
TRBV10-3,once,TRBJ2-2,-,TGTGCCATCATGCGGGACTCCTACACCGGGGAGCTGTTTTTT,CAIMRDSYTGELFF
TRBV18,-,TRBJ2-7,-,TGTGCCAGCTCACCATCATCAGCCTACGAGCAGTACTTC,CASSPSSAYEQYF
TRBV11-2,-,TRBJ1-4,TRBD1,TGTGCCAGCAGCCGGGACAGGGAAGAAAAACTGTTTTTT,CASSRDREEKLFF
TRBV20-1,-,TRBJ2-7,TRBD1,TGCAGTGCTAGGACAGGGACCGAGCAGTACTTC,CSARTGTEQYF